One and the same sample provided the 9 T cell receptor beta chains below, sequenced in a study of blood T cell repertoires in COVID-19. The data were produced by immunoSEQ multiplex PCR, yet TCRdb's version contains in-frame clones alone and is incomplete. The repertoire holds under 150,000 clones, around 87% seen once, with around 3.3% in the top ten. Specimen: peripheral blood. These receptors were obtained from a woman aged 60 to 75 with active COVID-19.

This chain joins TRBV19 and TRBJ1-2; 7 bases align to TRBD1. There are 15 residues in the CDR3. Germline V gene lookup returns CDR1 LNHDA and CDR2 SQIVND (reference sequence). V dropped 6 bases and J dropped 3; count of bases not matched to a gene: 10. For the CDR3, the DNA is TGTGCCAGTAGAAACATCGGGACAGTCTACTATGGCTACACCTTC. This encodes CASRNIGTVYYGYTF.

V usage is TRBV5-4 and J usage is TRBJ2-1; 8 bases are a match to TRBD2. The ends lost 5 bases at V and 4 bases at J; junction bases unmatched: 8. Germline lookup yields CDR1 SGHNT and CDR2 YYREEE (reference sequence). This CDR3 spans 15 amino acids. This CDR3 is CASSSGGGRYNEQFF. The CDR3 coding sequence is TGTGCCAGCAGTTCGGGGGGGGGTCGATACAATGAGCAGTTCTTC.

V is TRBV10-3 and J is TRBJ1-1; weak D call: TRBD1 (6 bases). The V end was cut by 11 bases, the J end by 0 bases, with 16 bases between. The CDR3 consists of 14 residues. The germline V gene has CDR1 ENHRY and CDR2 SYGVKD. CDR3 protein: CAVRAGTLNTEAFF. CDR3 nucleotides: TGTGCCGTTCGAGCCGGGACACTGAACACTGAAGCTTTCTTT.

The J gene is TRBJ2-3, the V gene TRBV28, with TRBD2 matching over 8 bases. The CDR3 has 14 residues. V shed 4 bases, J shed 4 bases, and the junction held 4 bases outside the gene matches. Germline V gene lookup returns CDR1 MDHEN and CDR2 SYDVKM. CDR3 sequence reads: CASSSWTSPDTQYF. The CDR3 DNA sequence: TGTGCCAGCAGTTCCTGGACTAGCCCAGATACGCAGTATTTT. The full variable domain, in which reference TRBV28 and TRBJ2-3 provide the parts outside the CDR3, is DVKVTQSSRYLVKRTGEKVFLECVQDMDHENMFWYRQDPGLGLRLIYFSYDVKMKEKGDIPEGYSVSREKKERFSLILESASTNQTSMYLCASSSWTSPDTQYFGPGTRLTVL.

The chain is built from TRBV4-3 and TRBJ2-2, with no clear D. The germline V and J ends were trimmed by 0 bases and 5 bases, with 10 bases remaining between them. CDR1 and CDR2 from the germline V gene are LGHNA and YSLEER. The CDR3 sequence is 15 residues long. CDR3 sequence: CASSQEALSTGELFF. DNA for the CDR3: TGCGCCAGCAGCCAAGAAGCCCTTTCGACCGGGGAGCTGTTTTTT.

This chain connects TRBV27 to TRBJ2-7; tentative D call: TRBD1 (6 bases). V lost 1 base and J lost 6, with 13 bases in between. This CDR3 region has 14 residues. The germline gives CDR1 MNHEY, CDR2 SMNVEV (reference sequence). CDR3 region: CASSLFRDTGEQYF. CDR3 bases: TGTGCCAGCAGTTTATTCCGGGACACAGGCGAGCAGTACTTC.

The chain carries TRBV30 and TRBJ1-1; 8 bases match TRBD1. CDR1 is GTSNPN, CDR2 SVGIG, per germline (reference sequence). This CDR3 has 18 amino acids. Losses at the gene ends were 2 bases for V and 4 bases for J; bases not matched to a gene: 18. CDR3: CAWSLGQGAPTLVTEAFF. The CDR3, as DNA: TGTGCCTGGAGTTTGGGGCAGGGGGCTCCGACCTTGGTCACTGAAGCTTTCTTT.

This clone was observed a single time. The chain carries TRBV5-1 and TRBJ2-5; D is unclear. The CDR3 sequence is 14 residues long. CDR1 and CDR2 (germline): SGHRS, YFSETQ. V gave up 1 base and J gave up 2 bases, with 9 bases separating them. CDR3 DNA sequence: TGCGCCAGCAGCTTGCGGTCTGTTCAAGAGACCCAGTACTTC. As protein: CASSLRSVQETQYF.

This clone was observed a single time. The chain combines TRBV5-1 with TRBJ2-2; D perhaps matches TRBD2 (6 bases). Trimming removed 1 base from V and 6 bases from J, with 13 bases in between. CDR1 SGHRS and CDR2 YFSETQ come from the germline V gene. CDR3 length: 15 residues. Here the CDR3 reads CASSLRREQAGELFF. CDR3 DNA sequence: TGCGCCAGCAGCTTGCGCCGGGAGCAGGCCGGGGAGCTGTTTTTT.